This is a list of T cell receptor beta chains from one sample in a study of T cell responses to AZD1222 COVID-19 vaccine. Assay: immunoSEQ multiplex PCR; the TCRdb copy retains only in-frame clones and omits some. In the table there are fewer than 250,000 clones, 85% to 95% of which are singletons. The sample consisted of peripheral blood, taken on day 0 of AZD1222 vaccination. The receptors here all came from an adult in good health. Each CDR3 is given with its conserved first and last residue. Each record gives: CDR3 length, V gene, clone size, D gene, J gene, CDR3 DNA, CDR3 protein. The D gene is left open where the match is weak. Clone size is shown for a subset of rows, as once, few, many or a class of expanded clone.

>14|TRBV28|NA|NA|TRBJ1-6
TGTGCCAGCAGTTTCTGGTCCTATAATTCACCCCTCCACTTT
CASSFWSYNSPLHF
>15|TRBV6-1|NA|TRBD2|TRBJ2-3
TGTGCCAGCAGTGACCGGGGGGGTAGCACAGATACGCAGTATTTT
CASSDRGGSTDTQYF
>12|TRBV7-2|NA|NA|TRBJ2-7
TGTGCCAGTAGACAGCAGGGTCTCGAGCAGTACTTC
CASRQQGLEQYF
>15|TRBV3-1/TRBV3-2|NA|TRBD1|TRBJ2-1
TGTGCCAGCAGCCAAGCGTCAGGGGGCGGGAATGAGCAGTTCTTC
CASSQASGGGNEQFF
>15|TRBV5-1|NA|NA|TRBJ1-3
TGCGCCAGCAGCGTAAGGGGGGGAACTGGAAACACCATATATTTT
CASSVRGGTGNTIYF
>18|TRBV4-3|NA|NA|TRBJ2-1
TGCGCCAGCAGTCCCTGGAAGAGGGGGACTTCCTTCTACAATGAGCAGTTCTTC
CASSPWKRGTSFYNEQFF
>16|TRBV19|NA|NA|TRBJ1-4
TGTGCCAGTAGTATGGATACAGGTCACATTAATGAAAAACTGTTTTTT
CASSMDTGHINEKLFF
>13|TRBV27|NA|NA|TRBJ1-2
TGTGCCAGCAGTTTGGTGGGGAAGGGCGGCTACACCTTC
CASSLVGKGGYTF
>13|TRBV9|NA|NA|TRBJ1-3
TGTGCCAGCAGAGGCGGGTCGGGAAACACCATATATTTT
CASRGGSGNTIYF
>17|TRBV7-9|NA|TRBD1|TRBJ2-2
TGTGCCAGCAGCTTACCCGGACAGGGGGTCCCCACCGGGGAGCTGTTTTTT
CASSLPGQGVPTGELFF
>13|TRBV19|NA|NA|TRBJ1-1
TGTGCCAGTAGTATGGGGCAGTTCACTGAAGCTTTCTTT
CASSMGQFTEAFF
>16|TRBV6-5|NA|TRBD2|TRBJ2-1
TGTGCCAGCAGTTACGACTCCGGGGGGGCAGGGAATGAGCAGTTCTTC
CASSYDSGGAGNEQFF
>13|TRBV10-3|NA|TRBD1|TRBJ1-2
TGTGCCATCAGTGAGGGAGGACAGGGGATCTACACCTTC
CAISEGGQGIYTF
>15|TRBV6-6|NA|TRBD1|TRBJ2-7
TGTGCCAGCAGCCCTCGACAGGGGGCGGCCTACGAGCAGTACTTC
CASSPRQGAAYEQYF
>13|TRBV6-5|NA|NA|TRBJ1-5
TGTGCCTGCGAGGGGGGATTCAATCAGCCCCAGCATTTT
CACEGGFNQPQHF
>15|TRBV14|NA|TRBD1|TRBJ1-3
TGTGCCAGCAGCCTAGACAGGGCTTCTGGAAACACCATATATTTT
CASSLDRASGNTIYF
>13|TRBV6-5|NA|NA|TRBJ1-5
TGTGCCAGCAGCTCACTGGGGTCCCAGCCCCAGCATTTT
CASSSLGSQPQHF
>14|TRBV7-9|NA|NA|TRBJ1-5
TGTGCCAGCAGCCCCTCGGGCAGCAATCAGCCCCAGCATTTT
CASSPSGSNQPQHF
>11|TRBV5-1|NA|TRBD2|TRBJ2-5
TGCGCTAGCATGCGGGGGGAGACCCAGTACTTC
CASMRGETQYF
>14|TRBV7-6|NA|TRBD1|TRBJ1-4
TGTGCCAGCAGCTTACAATCAGTTCAGGGGGTACTGTTTTTT
CASSLQSVQGVLFF
>17|TRBV19|NA|TRBD2|TRBJ2-6
TGTGCCAGTAGTACGGGAGGGGCATACTCTGGGGCCAACGTCCTGACTTTC
CASSTGGAYSGANVLTF
>14|TRBV6-5|NA|TRBD1|TRBJ2-7
TGTGCCAGCAGGCCGGGACAGGGGACTGGAGAGCAGTACTTC
CASRPGQGTGEQYF
>13|TRBV12-3/TRBV12-4|NA|NA|TRBJ1-2
TGTGCCAGCAGCCTCCCGGGGGGAAGGGGCTACACCTTC
CASSLPGGRGYTF
>15|TRBV7-3|NA|NA|TRBJ2-5
TGTGCCAGCAGCCCCATGGGCGAGCGCCAAGAGACCCAGTACTTC
CASSPMGERQETQYF
>16|TRBV9|NA|NA|TRBJ1-4
TGTGCCAGCAGCGTAGGGGTCAAGAGGGGGAATGAAAAACTGTTTTTT
CASSVGVKRGNEKLFF
>13|TRBV5-1|NA|NA|TRBJ1-2
TGCGCCAGCAGCTTGGGCGGGGCGTATGGCTACACCTTC
CASSLGGAYGYTF
>18|TRBV5-1|once|NA|TRBJ1-4
TGCGCCAGCAGCCCTGGACGGAGCCCCCGTATCCCTAATGAAAAACTGTTTTTT
CASSPGRSPRIPNEKLFF
>15|TRBV6-5|NA|NA|TRBJ1-6
TGTGCCAGCACCCGATTGGGGCGAGATAATTCACCCCTCCACTTT
CASTRLGRDNSPLHF
>13|TRBV2|NA|TRBD1|TRBJ1-4
TGTGCCAGCAGTGACACAGGGGTTCAAAAACTGTTTTTT
CASSDTGVQKLFF
>16|TRBV28|NA|NA|TRBJ2-6
TGTGCCAGCGGCGGAGGGGGCGCAGAAGGGGCCAACGTCCTGACTTTC
CASGGGGAEGANVLTF
>12|TRBV28|NA|NA|TRBJ2-3
TGTGCCAGCAGTCGCTCCACAGATACGCAGTATTTT
CASSRSTDTQYF
>13|TRBV5-4|NA|NA|TRBJ1-2
TGTGCCAGCAGCACGCAGGCTAACTATGGCTACACCTTC
CASSTQANYGYTF
>15|TRBV19|NA|TRBD2|TRBJ2-7
TGTGCCAGTAGTCCGAGGGGCGGGGGGATCTACGAGCAGTACTTC
CASSPRGGGIYEQYF
>14|TRBV2|NA|NA|TRBJ2-7
TGTGCCAGCAGTGACCCCCTTTTGGTCTACGAGCAGTACTTC
CASSDPLLVYEQYF
>16|TRBV2|NA|NA|TRBJ2-5
TGTGCCAGCAGTGTGGGTTCGGCGGGCGGGGTGGTGACCCAGTACTTC
CASSVGSAGGVVTQYF